Listed below are T cell receptor beta chains from one sample, sequenced in a study of blood T cell repertoires in COVID-19. Repertoires were generated with immunoSEQ multiplex PCR, while TCRdb's copy carries only in-frame clones and drops some. The data contain some 270,000 clones, approximately 85% of them singletons. Input material: PBMCs or T cells enriched from blood (not recorded which). The receptor source for this set is a woman in her fifties or sixties with acute COVID-19. Each CDR3 is given with its conserved first and last residue. A D gene is named only where the DNA matches it firmly. The size field is filled for only some rows; it gives once, few, many or a size class.

cdr3_aa cdr3_nt j_call clone_size v_call d_call
CASALTGPTNTEAFF TGTGCCAGCGCACTAACAGGGCCCACGAACACTGAAGCTTTCTTT TRBJ1-1 - TRBV6-5 -
CASSSAGASQPQHF TGTGCCAGCAGTTCGGCAGGGGCGAGTCAGCCCCAGCATTTT TRBJ1-5 - TRBV25-1 -
CASPGGTGDQGEETQYF TGTGCCAGTCCGGGGGGAACGGGGGACCAGGGTGAGGAGACCCAGTACTTC TRBJ2-5 - TRBV3-1/TRBV3-2 TRBD2
CASSTLRRVSWGNTEAFF TGTGCCAGCAGCACCCTCCGCAGGGTCTCGTGGGGTAACACTGAAGCTTTCTTT TRBJ1-1 - TRBV5-5 -
CASSARQGGTEAFF TGTGCCAGCAGCGCACGACAGGGGGGGACTGAAGCTTTCTTT TRBJ1-1 - TRBV3-1/TRBV3-2 TRBD1
CASRDRTNYGYTF TGTGCCAGCAGAGACAGAACTAACTATGGCTACACCTTC TRBJ1-2 - TRBV6-5 -
CASSPGLRETQYF TGCGCCAGCAGCCCCGGACTCCGGGAGACCCAGTACTTC TRBJ2-5 - TRBV5-1 -
CAWSRTASNEKLFF TGTGCCTGGAGCCGGACTGCTTCTAATGAAAAACTGTTTTTT TRBJ1-4 once TRBV30 -
CASRDTAGGLETQYF TGTGCCAGCAGGGATACAGCGGGGGGTTTGGAGACCCAGTACTTC TRBJ2-5 - TRBV6-5 TRBD2
CASSRTSGGVNTGELFF TGTGCCAGCAGCCGAACTAGCGGGGGGGTAAACACCGGGGAGCTGTTTTTT TRBJ2-2 - TRBV3-1/TRBV3-2 TRBD2
CASRRGDTEAFF TGTGCCAGCAGACGGGGTGACACTGAAGCTTTCTTT TRBJ1-1 - TRBV13 -
CASSHIMAYGYTF TGTGCCAGCAGCCACATTATGGCCTATGGCTACACCTTC TRBJ1-2 - TRBV3-1/TRBV3-2 -
CASSLEGSAAFF TGTGCCAGCAGTTTGGAGGGGTCGGCCGCTTTCTTT TRBJ1-1 - TRBV12-3/TRBV12-4 -
CASSAGKSNQPQHF TGTGCCAGTTCCGCAGGGAAGAGCAATCAGCCCCAGCATTTT TRBJ1-5 few TRBV19 -
CASSLGGSTEAFF TGTGCCAGCAGCTTGGGAGGGAGCACTGAAGCTTTCTTT TRBJ1-1 - TRBV7-6 -
CAWSGAQAFF TGTGCCTGGAGTGGGGCTCAAGCTTTCTTT TRBJ1-1 - TRBV30 -
CASSSLGGLEGYTF TGTGCCAGCAGTTCCTTGGGAGGCCTGGAGGGCTACACCTTC TRBJ1-2 - TRBV27 -
CASSRESEGELFF TGCGCCAGCAGCAGGGAGTCTGAGGGGGAGCTGTTTTTT TRBJ2-2 - TRBV5-1 -
CATSDQDRNYGYTF TGTGCCACCAGTGACCAGGACAGGAACTATGGCTACACCTTC TRBJ1-2 - TRBV24-1 TRBD1